This TCR beta chain was observed in a study of blood T cell repertoires in COVID-19. The overall study: T cells, B-cell-depleted T cells, or PBMCs provided the cDNA or gDNA that served as material.

Authors' processing steps: Reference gene primer amplification yielded estimated nucleated cell counts. Clones were read by immunoSEQ multiplex PCR, and TCRdb kept only the in-frame ones, dropping some. That table furnishes V, J and clone size, whereas the DNA furnished D and trimming. Of about 230,000 clones in the sample, around four fifths were seen once. Trimming pared 1 base from V and 8 bases from J, leaving 15 bases between. Germline V gene sequence: CDR1 LNHNV, CDR2 YYDKDF (reference sequence). CDR3 length equals 16 residues. The chain carries TRBV15 and TRBJ1-6; the D is unclear. This receptor was taken from a woman aged 70 to 79 with active or convalescent COVID-19. The sequenced sample was peripheral blood. Here the CDR3 DNA reads TGTGCCACCAGCAGAGGATCCGGGATCACGGATTCACCCCTCCACTTT. Its protein product is CATSRGSGITDSPLHF.